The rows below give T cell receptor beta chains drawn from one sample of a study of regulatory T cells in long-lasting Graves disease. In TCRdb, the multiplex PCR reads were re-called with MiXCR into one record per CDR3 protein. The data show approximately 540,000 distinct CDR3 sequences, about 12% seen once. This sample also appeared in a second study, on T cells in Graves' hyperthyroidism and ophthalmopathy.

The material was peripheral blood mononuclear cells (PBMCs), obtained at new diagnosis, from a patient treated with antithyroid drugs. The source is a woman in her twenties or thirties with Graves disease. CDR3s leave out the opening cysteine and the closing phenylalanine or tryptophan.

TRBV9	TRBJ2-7	ASSYGQGNHEQY
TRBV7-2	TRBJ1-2	ASSPWTVDGYT
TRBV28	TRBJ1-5	ASSFTGLGYQPQH
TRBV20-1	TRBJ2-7	SAEGFSYEQY
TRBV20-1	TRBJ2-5	SASPALGLY
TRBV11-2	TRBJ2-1	ASSLAGGDSYNEQF
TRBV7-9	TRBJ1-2	ASSLNSGYGYT
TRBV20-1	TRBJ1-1	SARNHLRQGASGTEAF
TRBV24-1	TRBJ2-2	ATSEPGQGFWTSGRAVIGELF
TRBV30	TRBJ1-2	ASRGRREYGYT
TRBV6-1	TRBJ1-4	ASSDPGRGEEKLF
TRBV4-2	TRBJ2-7	ASSQDGQIYYEQY
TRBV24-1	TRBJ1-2	ATSVAGSYT
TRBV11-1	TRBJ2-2	ASSPGTSGYTGELF
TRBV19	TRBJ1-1	ASSMRSGTPNTEAF
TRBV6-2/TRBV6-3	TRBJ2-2	ASSYSRGSDTGELF
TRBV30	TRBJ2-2	AWSVTRLTEAGELF
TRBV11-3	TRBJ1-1	ASSTRDSNTEAF
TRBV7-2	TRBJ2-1	ASSLPRRLSVGGEQF
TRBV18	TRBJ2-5	ASSKMDSGAQETQY
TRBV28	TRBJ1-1	ASNLRVPQLTEAF
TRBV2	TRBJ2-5	ASSEDPKPIQETQY
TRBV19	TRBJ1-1	ASRTKTEAF
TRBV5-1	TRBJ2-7	ASSFEPAGAPIEQY
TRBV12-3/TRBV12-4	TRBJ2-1	ASSMGTSGRSSYNEQF
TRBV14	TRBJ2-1	ASSLSASSYNEQF
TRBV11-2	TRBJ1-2	ASSSRTGEDYGYT
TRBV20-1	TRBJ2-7	SAITPGAYEQY
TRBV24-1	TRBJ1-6	ATSDSRTGSPLH
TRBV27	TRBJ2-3	ASSSLITSGSVTDTQY
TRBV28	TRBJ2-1	ASSPGLASNEQF
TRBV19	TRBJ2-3	ASSKQRLTDTQY